These 21 T cell receptor beta chains were sequenced from one sample in a study of blood T cells in healthy people across ages. Next came a second PCR, run for about 6 to 12 cycles, which used a sample-barcoded 5' primer along with a J-beta primer mix. TCRdb ran MiXCR on the 5' RACE reads and lists one entry per CDR3 protein. The table lists about 760,000 distinct CDR3 sequences, 20% to 25% of them singletons. The same sample was also studied in work on T cells of mothers and their children.

Material: blood. These receptors came from a boy under 18 in good health.

This sequence joins TRBV6-6 and TRBJ2-7; the match to TRBD2 covers 9 bases. V was clipped by 10 bases and J by 4 bases; unmatched bases: 8. Germline CDR1 and CDR2: MNHNY and SVGAGI (reference sequence). The CDR3 consists of 13 residues. The CDR3 is CAISGGLGYEQYF. CDR3 sequence (DNA): TGTGCCATCAGCGGGGGGCTAGGGTACGAGCAGTACTTC.

This clonotype occurred a few times. CDR3 amino acids: CASSPASNYGYTF. The CDR3 DNA follows: TGTGCCAGCAGCCCCGCCTCCAACTATGGCTACACCTTC. This chain uses TRBV5-5 with TRBJ1-2; D unresolved. The germline V gene has CDR1 SGHKS and CDR2 YYEKEE (reference sequence). This CDR3 spans 13 amino acids. Trimming removed 4 bases at V and 2 bases at J, with 9 bases between.

This clonotype was detected a few times. The chain employs TRBV6-6 and TRBJ1-4, with D possibly matching TRBD1 (6 bases). The V end lost 5 bases, the J end lost 8 bases, and 18 bases lay between the germline ends. The germline V gene has CDR1 MNHNY and CDR2 SVGAGI (reference sequence). This CDR3 spans 15 amino acids. CDR3 amino acids: CASSQRQERGEKLFF. As DNA, the CDR3 is TGTGCCAGCAGTCAACGACAGGAGAGAGGGGAAAAACTGTTTTTT.

The V and J genes are TRBV28 and TRBJ2-1; 8 nucleotides match TRBD2. J gave up 0 bases and V 5 bases, and 6 bases lay outside the gene matches. Germline-derived CDR1 and CDR2 are MDHEN and SYDVKM. The CDR3 length is 16 residues. Here the CDR3 DNA reads TGTGCCAGCAGTCGAGCGGGAGCTAGCTCCTACAATGAGCAGTTCTTC. This translates into CASSRAGASSYNEQFF.

This clonotype was observed a few times. The chain combines TRBV29-1 with TRBJ2-1; 7 nucleotides agree with TRBD2. Germline CDR1 is SQVTM and CDR2 is ANQGSEA. This CDR3 contains 15 residues. V was pared by 4 bases and J by 5 bases, with 11 bases of the junction left unmatched. CDR3 in amino acids: CSVGPRLAEDNEQFF. The CDR3 DNA follows: TGCAGCGTTGGCCCCCGGCTAGCGGAGGACAATGAGCAGTTCTTC.

This rearrangement joins TRBV20-1 to TRBJ2-1; D is uncertain. The CDR3 runs 14 residues. Trimming left V 5 bases short and J 6 bases short, with 17 bases between. Germline CDR1 DFQATT, CDR2 SNEGSKA (reference sequence). The CDR3 reads CSAPNRISLNEQFF. The DNA of the CDR3 is TGCAGTGCTCCCAACAGAATCTCCCTCAATGAGCAGTTCTTC.

This clonotype was observed a few times. The CDR3 region is CASSRNRVQETQYF. CDR3 DNA: TGTGCCAGCAGCAGAAACAGGGTCCAAGAGACCCAGTACTTC. This sequence joins TRBV21-1 and TRBJ2-5. TRBV21-1 is classified as a pseudogene. The CDR3 spans 14 residues.

The V and J genes are TRBV2 and TRBJ2-5, with 11 bases fitting TRBD2. Germline V gene lookup returns CDR1 SNHLY and CDR2 FYNNEI. CDR3 length equals 16 residues. Trimming cost V 4 bases and J 0 bases; bases outside gene matches: 4. The CDR3 DNA follows: TGTGCCAGCAGTGGACGACTAGCGGGAAACCAAGAGACCCAGTACTTC. Amino acid sequence: CASSGRLAGNQETQYF.

This clonotype was seen only a few times. The J gene is TRBJ2-5, the V gene TRBV3-1; 7 positions match TRBD1. The end of the DNA is better explained by TRBJ2-7, so the J call may be wrong. The V gene's germline CDR1 is LGHDT and CDR2 YNNKEL (reference sequence). The CDR3 totals 14 residues. CDR3 coding DNA: TGTGCCAGCAGCCAAGATGACAGGGCCTACGAGCAGTACTTC. Translating it yields CASSQDDRAYEQYF.

The chain combines TRBV10-2 with TRBJ2-5; D ambiguous. The closer fit of TRBJ2-1 to the DNA end suggests the J call may be wrong. CDR1 is WSHSY and CDR2 is SAAADI in the germline V gene. This CDR3 contains 13 residues. The CDR3 here is CASSESTYNEQFF. CDR3 bases: TGCGCCAGCAGTGAGTCTACCTACAATGAGCAGTTCTTC.

The table lists this clonotype with a few counts. The chain employs TRBV3-1 and TRBJ2-5; D is possibly TRBD2 (6 bases). CDR1 is LGHDT and CDR2 is YNNKEL in the germline V gene (reference sequence). Deletions cut 4 bases from V and 5 bases from J, with 14 bases between. There are 14 residues in the CDR3. The CDR3 sequence: CASSPLGLSETQYF. The CDR3 DNA reads TGTGCCAGCAGCCCCCTGGGACTCTCGGAGACCCAGTACTTC.

This clonotype showed up just once. The V and J genes are TRBV20-1 and TRBJ2-7; 11 bases are a match to TRBD1. The V gene's germline CDR1 is DFQATT and CDR2 SNEGSKA (reference sequence). The CDR3 has 15 amino acids. V was clipped by 4 bases and J by 2 bases; unmatched bases: 7. The CDR3 reads CSAKRTGGAPYEQYF. The DNA of the CDR3 is TGCAGTGCTAAGCGGACAGGGGGCGCACCCTACGAGCAGTACTTC.

The rearrangement joins TRBV4-1 to TRBJ1-2; TRBD1 matches at 7 bases. J gave up 1 base and V 2 bases, and 7 bases lay outside the gene matches. The CDR3 spans 16 residues. Germline V CDR1 and CDR2: MGHRA, YSYEKL. This chain's CDR3 is CASSQKAGTVNYGYTF. The CDR3 nucleotides read TGCGCCAGCAGCCAAAAGGCCGGGACAGTTAACTATGGCTACACCTTC.

As regards this clonotype: At one boundary the junction diverges from the germline segment, which might be a read error. The rearrangement joins TRBV6-5 to TRBJ2-7; D may be TRBD1 (6 bases). The CDR3 loop spans 15 amino acids. Germline CDR1 is MNHEY and CDR2 is SVGAGI. This CDR3 reads CASSYSATGSYGQYF. CDR3 DNA: TGTGCCAGCAGTTACTCGGCGACAGGAAGCTACGGGCAGTACTTC.

As for this clonotype: The germline gene is not matched at one end of the junction; a read error may be the cause. This chain links TRBV7-9 with TRBJ2-3, with no clear D. The CDR3 spans 12 residues. CDR1 is SEHNR, CDR2 FQNEAQ, per germline (reference sequence). The CDR3 DNA is TGTGCCAGCAGCTCCCCGGCAGATACGCGGTATTTT. Translation: CASSSPADTRYF.

J is TRBJ2-1 and V is TRBV29-1; 7 nucleotides align to TRBD1. The CDR3 runs 14 residues. With V trimmed by 6 bases and J by 1 base, 6 bases remained unmatched. Germline CDR1 reads SQVTM; CDR2 reads ANQGSEA. CDR3 amino acids: CSVGDRASYNEQFF. CDR3 bases: TGCAGCGTCGGAGACAGGGCTTCCTACAATGAGCAGTTCTTC.

The gene calls are TRBV20-1 and TRBJ1-2; 8 bases match TRBD1. V lost 1 base and J lost 2; bases outside the gene matches: 9. Germline V gene sequence: CDR1 DFQATT, CDR2 SNEGSKA (reference sequence). There are 16 residues in the CDR3. The CDR3 nucleotides are TGCAGTGCTAGAGCCCCCCCCACAGGGGGGAACTATGGCTACACCTTC. Amino acid sequence: CSARAPPTGGNYGYTF.

The V call is TRBV13, the J call TRBJ2-1, with 7 bases fitting TRBD2. The CDR3 sequence is 17 residues long. V lost 0 bases to trimming and J lost 6 bases; unmatched junction nucleotides: 11. CDR1 and CDR2 from the germline V gene are PRHDT and FYEKMQ (reference sequence). CDR3 sequence reads: CASSLGRGLLHGNEQFF. DNA for the CDR3: TGTGCCAGCAGCTTAGGGCGGGGGTTGCTTCATGGCAATGAGCAGTTCTTC.

The sample holds a few counts of this clonotype. The chain is built from TRBV6-2 or TRBV6-3 and TRBJ2-6, with TRBD1 identical over 9 bases. V shed 1 base and J 1 base; nucleotides not matched to a gene: 5. The CDR3 is made up of 18 amino acids. CDR1 is MNHEY, CDR2 SVGEGT, per germline. CDR3 region: CASSYYFDRGSGANVLTF. In DNA form, the CDR3 reads TGTGCCAGCAGTTACTATTTCGACAGGGGGTCTGGGGCCAACGTCCTGACTTTC.

In this sample, this clonotype turned up a few times. This chain uses TRBV21-1 with TRBJ2-5; the D call in the table, TRBD1, was not verified against the DNA. The last part of the DNA fits TRBJ2-7 better; the J call may be wrong. TRBV21-1 is classified as a pseudogene. There are 17 residues in the CDR3. This chain's CDR3 is CASSKRKRGEHTYEQYF. The CDR3 coding sequence is TGTGCCAGCAGCAAACGGAAGAGGGGGGAACATACCTACGAGCAGTACTTC.

The genes are TRBV10-3 and TRBJ2-4, with D tentatively TRBD1 or TRBD2 (5 bases each). Germline CDR1 reads ENHRY; CDR2 reads SYGVKD. The CDR3 has 14 residues. V lost 3 bases, J lost 7 bases, and 13 bases lay in between. The CDR3 sequence is CAISEGTEGNIQYF. Here the CDR3 DNA reads TGTGCCATCAGTGAAGGGACCGAGGGGAACATTCAGTACTTC.